These T cell receptor beta chains were read from a single sample in a study of T cell changes during pregnancy in multiple sclerosis. The protocol was immunoSEQ multiplex PCR, while the TCRdb copy is restricted to in-frame clones and leaves out a portion. The table records roughly 49,000 clones, approximately 92% of them present only once. The sample consisted of CD8+ T cells from peripheral blood mononuclear cells, taken after pregnancy. All receptors derive from a female donor with multiple sclerosis, enrolled in a pregnancy study. Each CDR3 is given with its conserved first and last residue. D genes are given only for firm matches. Some rows mark clone size as missing; the rest say once, few, many or name a class of expanded clone.

size | D | J | V | DNA | CDR3
. | TRBD1 | TRBJ1-4 | TRBV7-8 | TGTGCCAGCAGCTTAGGGCAGGGGGCGTATGAAAAACTGTTTTTT | CASSLGQGAYEKLFF
. | TRBD2 | TRBJ2-5 | TRBV4-2 | TGTGCCAGCAGCTCTCATAGCGGGATGGGGGAGACCCAGTACTTC | CASSSHSGMGETQYF
. | . | TRBJ2-7 | TRBV4-2 | TGTGCCAGCAGCGTACCCGGGAACGCCTACGAGCAGTACTTC | CASSVPGNAYEQYF
. | . | TRBJ2-1 | TRBV7-9 | TGTGCCAGCAGCCTCGGCCCCGGAGGGTACAATGAGCAGTTCTTC | CASSLGPGGYNEQFF
. | . | TRBJ1-2 | TRBV5-4 | TGTGCCAGCAGCTGGACAGCTCCTAGAGGAGGCTACACCTTC | CASSWTAPRGGYTF
. | TRBD1 | TRBJ2-7 | TRBV10-2 | TGCGCCAGCAGTGGACAGACAGGGCCCTACGAGCAGTACTTC | CASSGQTGPYEQYF
. | TRBD1 | TRBJ2-7 | TRBV7-3 | TGTGCCAGCAGCGCGACAGGGGTAGGCGAGCAGTACTTC | CASSATGVGEQYF
. | TRBD1 | TRBJ2-7 | TRBV27 | TGTGCCAGCAGTGCCCTCCCAGGAGGACAGGGGAACTACGAGCAGTACTTC | CASSALPGGQGNYEQYF
once | TRBD1 | TRBJ2-1 | TRBV2 | TGTGCCAGCAGTAGATACGGACAGGGAGCTGGGGATGAGCAGTTCTTC | CASSRYGQGAGDEQFF
. | TRBD1 | TRBJ1-3 | TRBV7-9 | TGTGCCAGCAGCTGGACAGGGGGCGTTTTAAAAACTGGAAACACCATATATTTT | CASSWTGGVLKTGNTIYF
few | TRBD2 | TRBJ2-3 | TRBV27 | TGTGCCAGCAGTTCCTCCGGGACTAGCGGGTACACAGATACGCAGTATTTT | CASSSSGTSGYTDTQYF
. | . | TRBJ1-5 | TRBV19 | TGTGCCAGTAGTACCCAGGAGACCGACGGGAGTCAGCCCCAGCATTTT | CASSTQETDGSQPQHF